Below, one TCR beta chain is given with its context. The antigen this receptor binds is unknown. One base away there is no much larger clone; base qualities are not given. The sample's time point label, decoded: baseline before first vaccination. Samples from vaccinated people were obtained from the UK trials COV001 and COV002, which included a single-blind randomized controlled phase 2/3 trial of AZD1222 (ChAdOx1 nCoV-19) in healthy adults. For TCRbeta chain sequencing, PBMC samples from trial participants were taken at day 0 and at day 28 after the second dose. The CDR3 regions of human TCRbeta chains were analyzed by immunosequencing. In the authors' own workflow: Repertoire TCRs were matched against a reference library of SARS-CoV-2-specific TCRs generated with the MIRA antigen-specificity platform. Breadth was defined as the fraction of unique TCRs that were SARS-CoV-2-associated. Depth was defined as the fraction of total T cells that were SARS-CoV-2-associated. Using the MIRA data, every spike-specific TCR was mapped to the spike region that the TCR reacted to and assigned to either a CD4 or a CD8 class. Log10-transformed breadth and depth values were compared by one-way ANOVA with Sidak's multiple comparisons tests. TCRdb's version of the immuneACCESS table is confined to in-frame rearrangements and falls short of the full clone set. An unresolved V gene accounts for under half of the shortfall where checked; the remainder is of unknown origin. The V and J calls and clone size are taken from that table; D and trimming were inferred from the DNA. This sample holds 130,000 to 150,000 clones; approximately 88% were observed only once. The top ten clones comprise roughly 16% of the sample.

According to the germline V gene, CDR1 reads SGHDT and CDR2 reads YYEEEE. From the cysteine up to the phenylalanine, the CDR3 has a length of 13 residues. Here the CDR3 DNA is all that survives: 39 bases in frame from base 1. Deletion took 3 bases off V and 4 bases off J, with a span of 11 bases between the germline ends. This record belongs to a study of T cell responses to AZD1222 COVID-19 vaccine (dated by TCRdb to the early 2020s). In the study overall: AZD1222 recipients whose second dose came at about 4 weeks and those whose second dose came at about 12 weeks were combined into one group, since spike-specific TCR depth and breadth did not differ between the two schedules. A total of 233 trial participants underwent TCR sequencing, of whom nearly 210 received two doses of AZD1222 and around 26 received two doses of the MenACWY control vaccine. Enrollment into the trials was organized by age into subgroups of 18-55, 56-69 and 70-plus years, and those subgroups contained approximately 160, 26 and 62 TCR-sequenced participants, respectively. The paper as a whole reports these results and caveats: A significant rise in spike-specific TCR breadth and depth was observed after two AZD1222 doses relative to day 0 and relative to MenACWY recipients. In the small 56-69-year group, the increase in depth fell short of significance, most likely because of low power. Conclusions about previously exposed vaccinees were limited because only a handful of AZD1222 recipients were SARS-CoV-2 seropositive at baseline. Reportedly, close to half of the unique spike-specific TCRs recognized epitopes lying outside the regions that are mutated in the B.1.351 and B.1.1.7 variants. The vaccine-associated CD4 TCRs covered the entire spike protein, and the dominant responses fell in regions 160-218 and 743-854. Because no day 14 peak-response samples were available, the repertoires could be characterized only after the peak T cell response. Most participants were white British and females outnumbered males, and the authors suggested that clonal diversity may have been underestimated.

This receptor was taken from an adult in good health. The chain was built from TRBV5-6 and TRBJ2-7, and TRBD1 may be the D gene, going by 6 matching bases. The material sequenced was peripheral blood, taken on day 0 of AZD1222 vaccination. CDR3 loop: CASSSYDRYEQYF. The DNA sequence is TGTGCCAGCAGCTCGTATGACAGGTACGAGCAGTACTTC.